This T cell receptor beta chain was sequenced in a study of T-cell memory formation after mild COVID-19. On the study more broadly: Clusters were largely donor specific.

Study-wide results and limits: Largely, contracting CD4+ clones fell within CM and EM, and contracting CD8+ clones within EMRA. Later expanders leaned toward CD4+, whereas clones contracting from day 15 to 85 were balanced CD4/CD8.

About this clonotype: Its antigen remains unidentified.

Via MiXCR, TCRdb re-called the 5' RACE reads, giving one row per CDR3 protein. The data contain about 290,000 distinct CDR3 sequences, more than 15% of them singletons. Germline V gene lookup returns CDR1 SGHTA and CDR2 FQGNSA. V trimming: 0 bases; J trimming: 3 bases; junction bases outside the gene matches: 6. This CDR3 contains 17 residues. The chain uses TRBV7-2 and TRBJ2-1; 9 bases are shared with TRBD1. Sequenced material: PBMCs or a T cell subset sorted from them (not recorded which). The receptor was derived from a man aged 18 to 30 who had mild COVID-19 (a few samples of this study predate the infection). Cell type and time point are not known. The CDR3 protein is CASSLARGQGYYNEQFF. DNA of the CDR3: TGTGCCAGCAGCTTAGCGCGCGGACAGGGGTACTACAATGAGCAGTTCTTC.